One and the same sample provided the 23 T cell receptor beta chains below, sequenced in a study of Graves' ophthalmopathy and Graves' hyperthyroidism. Amplified TCR beta CDR3 regions were obtained using RNA transcripts as template. First-round RT-PCR with HTBI primers preceded a second-round multiplex PCR. A single record per CDR3 protein comes from TCRdb applying MiXCR to the multiplex PCR reads. The sample records hundreds of thousands of distinct CDR3 sequences, 35% to 50% being singletons. The sequencing sample was made of peripheral blood. The origin of the receptors is an adult man with Graves' ophthalmopathy.

This clonotype was counted ten times or more. J is TRBJ2-6 and V is TRBV7-9, with D perhaps matching TRBD2 (5 bases). V lost 8 bases to trimming and J lost 0 bases, with 14 bases between them. CDR1 and CDR2 from the germline V gene are SEHNR and FQNEAQ (reference sequence). This CDR3 region has 16 residues. The CDR3, as DNA: TGTGCCAGCGGTCCTTTCGGGGTCTCTGGGGCCAACGTCCTGACTTTC. This translates into CASGPFGVSGANVLTF.

This clonotype has more than one count but fewer than ten. The CDR3: CATLGRVSYEQYF. In nucleotides, the CDR3 is TGTGCCACCCTCGGGCGGGTGTCCTACGAGCAGTACTTC. V gene TRBV28 combines with J gene TRBJ2-7; TRBD2 might be the D (5 bases). The CDR3 is 13 amino acids. The germline V gene has CDR1 MDHEN and CDR2 SYDVKM. Trimming removed 10 bases from V and 1 base from J, with 14 bases in between. Looking up the rest from reference TRBV28 and TRBJ2-7 gives the full variable domain: DVKVTQSSRYLVKRTGEKVFLECVQDMDHENMFWYRQDPGLGLRLIYFSYDVKMKEKGDIPEGYSVSREKKERFSLILESASTNQTSMYLCATLGRVSYEQYFGPGTRLTVT.

This clonotype was observed a handful of times. The chain recombines TRBV2 with TRBJ2-3; 8 bases map to TRBD1. The CDR3 length is 12 residues. The V gene's germline CDR1 is SNHLY and CDR2 FYNNEI. The V and J ends lost 7 bases and 5 bases, in that order; junction bases with no gene match: 2. The CDR3 loop reads CASITGGDTQYF. CDR3 coding DNA: TGTGCCAGCATAACAGGGGGAGATACGCAGTATTTT.

The sample holds many counts of this clonotype. The chain combines TRBV6-5 with TRBJ1-5, with a weak D call TRBD1 (5 bases). This CDR3 contains 14 residues. V was trimmed by 6 bases and J by 1 base, leaving 10 bases between them. Per germline, CDR1 MNHEY and CDR2 SVGAGI. The CDR3 coding sequence is TGTGCCAGCAGCCTCAGGGTGAGCAATCAGCCCCAGCATTTT. Encoded protein: CASSLRVSNQPQHF.

This clonotype has only a few counts. This chain links TRBV2 with TRBJ1-5; TRBD1 matches 7 bases. The CDR3 contains 16 residues. Trimming cost V 8 bases and J 6 bases; bases outside gene matches: 16. Germline V gene lookup returns CDR1 SNHLY and CDR2 FYNNEI. The CDR3 nucleotides read TGTGCCAGCCGGAGGGGTGGGACAGAACCCATTCAGCCCCAGCATTTT. It specifies CASRRGGTEPIQPQHF.

This clonotype was observed a handful of times. V and J are TRBV7-9 and TRBJ2-7, with D possibly TRBD2 on 5 matching bases. Germline CDR1 reads SEHNR; CDR2 reads FQNEAQ (reference sequence). V dropped 5 bases and J dropped 1 base, with 18 bases sitting between them. CDR3 length equals 16 residues. The chain's CDR3 is CASSLPSGKKSYEQYF. The CDR3 DNA reads as TGTGCCAGCAGCCTACCTTCGGGGAAGAAGTCCTACGAGCAGTACTTC.

Details on this clonotype: Possible read error: a much larger clone is one base away. The chain couples TRBV7-2 to TRBJ1-2; D not certain. The length of the CDR3 is 12 residues. CDR1 is SGHTA and CDR2 is FQGNSA in the germline V gene. V dropped 5 bases and J dropped 6 bases, with 10 bases sitting between them. CDR3 sequence reads: CTSSPTTDGYTF. CDR3 DNA sequence: TGTACCAGCAGCCCCACGACGGATGGCTACACCTTC. Supplemented by reference TRBV7-2 and TRBJ1-2, the full variable domain reads GAGVSQSPSNKVTEKGKDVELRCDPISGHTALYWYRQSLGQGLEFLIYFQGNSAPDKSGLPSDRFSAERTGGSVSTLTIQRTQQEDSAVYLCTSSPTTDGYTFGSGTRLTVV.

This clonotype was seen only a few times. The chain employs TRBV24-1 and TRBJ1-5; 8 bases are a match to TRBD1. The ends lost 0 bases at V and 7 bases at J; junction bases unmatched: 7. CDR3 length: 16 amino acids. Germline CDR1 and CDR2: KGHDR and SFDVKD. The CDR3 DNA reads TGTGCCACCAGTGATTTGCGGGACAGGATCAAACAGCCCCAGCATTTT. It translates to CATSDLRDRIKQPQHF.

As to this clonotype: Because it lacks the conserved phenylalanine or tryptophan at the end, this CDR3 is likely a read error. The DNA is omitted, as the CDR3 cannot be located on it reliably, and the CDR3 follows TCRdb's listing. J is TRBJ1-5 and V is TRBV2. The CDR3 comprises 8 residues, both ends counted. The germline gives CDR1 SNHLY, CDR2 FYNNEI. The CDR3 loop reads CASSEKLR.

This clonotype was seen a handful of times. A junction end diverges from the germline sequence, so it may reflect a read error. V and J are TRBV24-1 and TRBJ1-5, with D possibly matching TRBD1 (5 bases). This CDR3 is 15 amino acids long. Germline V lookup: CDR1 KGHDR, CDR2 SFDVKD. The DNA for the CDR3 is TGTGCCAGCAGTTTACCCCCGGGGGAGCACCAGCCCCAGCATTTT. It yields the protein CASSLPPGEHQPQHF.

Ten or more counts support this clonotype. This chain joins TRBV15 and TRBJ1-2, with D tentatively TRBD1 (5 bases). Germline CDR1 is LNHNV and CDR2 is YYDKDF (reference sequence). The CDR3 totals 14 residues. V gave up 5 bases and J gave up 2 bases, with 12 bases separating them. The CDR3 here is CATSPSTENYGYTF. DNA of the CDR3: TGTGCCACCAGCCCTTCGACAGAGAACTATGGCTACACCTTC.

The chain carries TRBV14 and TRBJ1-2; D is ambiguous. The V gene's germline CDR1 is SGHDN and CDR2 FVKESK. The CDR3 totals 13 residues. Trimming took 0 bases from V and 9 from J, leaving 11 bases between them. CDR3 DNA: TGTGCCAGCAGCCAAGAACAGATGGACCGCTACACCTTC. Protein product: CASSQEQMDRYTF. Full variable domain (outside the CDR3, taken from reference TRBV14 and TRBJ1-2): EAGVTQFPSHSVIEKGQTVTLRCDPISGHDNLYWYRRVMGKEIKFLLHFVKESKQDESGMPNNRFLAERTGGTYSTLKVQPAELEDSGVYFCASSQEQMDRYTFGSGTRLTVV.

This clonotype was detected ten times or more. The rearrangement links TRBV7-2 to TRBJ2-7; tentatively, D is TRBD1 or TRBD2 (5 bases each). The V gene's germline CDR1 is SGHTA and CDR2 FQGNSA. V was clipped by 6 bases and J by 3 bases, with 12 bases between them. The CDR3 sequence is 13 residues long. CDR3 sequence: CASSRTRGYEQYF. Here the CDR3 DNA reads TGTGCCAGCAGTCGAACGAGGGGCTACGAGCAGTACTTC.

Comments on this clonotype: Because the CDR3 is missing its conserved closing phenylalanine or tryptophan, this is likely a read error. This rearrangement joins TRBV9 to TRBJ2-6; D is ambiguous. Germline CDR1 and CDR2: SGDLS and YYNGEE. CDR3 size: 15 residues. CDR3 DNA: TGTGCCATCAGCCCGAAGTACTCTGGGGCCAACGTCCTGACTATC. Protein: CAISPKYSGANVLTI.

V gene TRBV20-1 combines with J gene TRBJ2-5; TRBD1 matches at 7 bases. The germline V gene has CDR1 DFQATT and CDR2 SNEGSKA (reference sequence). The CDR3 length is 16 residues. V trimming: 0 bases; J trimming: 3 bases; junction bases outside the gene matches: 10. The CDR3 reads CSARDFRGRGKETQYF. The CDR3 region has the DNA TGCAGTGCTAGAGATTTTAGGGGGCGAGGGAAAGAGACCCAGTACTTC.

This clonotype appeared once. The chain has TRBV20-1 and TRBJ2-7; perhaps TRBD2 as D (5 bases). The germline V gene encodes CDR1 DFQATT and CDR2 SNEGSKA (reference sequence). Trimming cost V 0 bases and J 2 bases, with 14 bases left between them. The CDR3 has 15 amino acids. The CDR3 loop reads CSARDSFGLTYEQYF. CDR3 DNA: TGCAGTGCTAGAGATTCGTTCGGACTCACCTACGAGCAGTACTTC.

Regarding this clonotype: One base away lies a much larger clone, so this may be a sequencing read error. V usage is TRBV10-3 and J usage is TRBJ2-7; weak D call: TRBD2 (5 bases). The V end lost 6 bases, the J end lost 4 bases, and 16 bases lay between the germline ends. The CDR3 is made up of 14 amino acids. Germline V gene lookup returns CDR1 ENHRY and CDR2 SYGVKD. The CDR3 sequence: CAIREEALGYEQYF. The DNA of the CDR3 is TGTGCCATCAGGGAGGAGGCCCTGGGGTACGAGCAGTACTTC.

This clonotype was seen once. A much larger clone sits a single nucleotide away, making a read error possible. J is TRBJ1-2 and V is TRBV20-1; D may be TRBD1 (5 bases). The CDR3 loop spans 12 amino acids. V gave up 3 bases and J gave up 6 bases, with 11 bases separating them. The germline CDR1 and CDR2 sequences are DFQATT and SNEGSKA (reference sequence). The CDR3 here is CSASQGSHGYTF. DNA of the CDR3: TGCAGTGCTAGCCAGGGCAGCCATGGCTACACCTTC.

J is TRBJ2-7 and V is TRBV11-2, with no clear D. CDR1 and CDR2 from the germline V gene are SGHAT and FQNNGV. This CDR3 region has 12 residues. The V and J ends lost 3 bases and 6 bases respectively, with 9 bases between them. The CDR3 bases are TGTGCCAGCAGCTTGGCCTGGTTCGAGCAGTACTTC. Its protein product is CASSLAWFEQYF.

This clonotype occurred many times. The genes are TRBV15 and TRBJ2-5; possible D gene TRBD1, 5 bases. Germline V gene lookup returns CDR1 LNHNV and CDR2 YYDKDF (reference sequence). The CDR3 is made up of 15 amino acids. Between the trimmed V and J ends, which lost 3 bases and 1 base, there was a span of 12 bases. DNA for the CDR3: TGTGCCACCAGCAGCAACAGGTTACCCCAAGAGACCCAGTACTTC. Translating it yields CATSSNRLPQETQYF.

A few counts support this clonotype. V and J are TRBV7-9 and TRBJ1-5, with 9 bases identical to TRBD1. Losses at the gene ends were 5 bases for V and 3 bases for J; bases not matched to a gene: 2. Germline V gene sequence: CDR1 SEHNR, CDR2 FQNEAQ (reference sequence). The CDR3 consists of 14 residues. CDR3 sequence (DNA): TGTGCCAGCAGCGGGGACAGGGACAATCAGCCCCAGCATTTT. Protein sequence: CASSGDRDNQPQHF.

This clonotype has a handful of counts. This clone may be a read error of a much larger clone one base away. The CDR3 coding sequence is TGTGCCATCAGTGACGCCGCAGGGGGCGACGGGGCCAACGTCCTGACTTTC. Encoded protein: CAISDAAGGDGANVLTF. This chain uses TRBV10-3 with TRBJ2-6, with 8 bases matching TRBD1. Germline CDR1 reads ENHRY; CDR2 reads SYGVKD. The CDR3 totals 17 residues. The trim removed 3 bases at V and 4 bases at J, leaving 8 bases unmatched.

This clonotype was observed at least ten times. The gene calls are TRBV29-1 and TRBJ1-1, with 10 bases matching TRBD1. With 6 bases clipped from V and 7 bases from J, the junction kept 8 bases outside the gene matches. The CDR3 length is 13 residues. The germline V gene encodes CDR1 SQVTM and CDR2 ANQGSEA. CDR3 region: CSVLDRGGREAFF. CDR3 coding DNA: TGCAGCGTACTGGACAGGGGGGGTCGTGAAGCTTTCTTT.